These T cell receptor beta chains were read from a single sample in a study of blood T cell repertoires in COVID-19. Only in-frame clones appear in the TCRdb table, and some are missing; sequencing was by immunoSEQ multiplex PCR. The data hold some 120,000 clones, with around 81% observed a single time. Sample: peripheral blood. These receptors were obtained from a man younger than 45 with COVID-19, enrolled during active disease. CDR3s include the opening cysteine and the closing phenylalanine or tryptophan. The order of the fields is clone size, D gene, J gene, V gene, CDR3 protein, CDR3 DNA. A D gene is named only where the DNA matches it firmly. The size of a clone is reported for some rows only, either as once, few or many, or as a class for expanded clones.

>NA|TRBD1|TRBJ1-4|TRBV29-1
CSVCTGTGGSKGCEKLFF
TGCAGCGTTTGCACCGGGACAGGGGGAAGTAAGGGGTGTGAAAAACTGTTTTTT
>few|TRBD1|TRBJ2-4|TRBV11-1
CASSLRRTGGEVQYF
TGTGCCAGCAGCCTACGAAGGACAGGGGGCGAGGTTCAGTACTTC
>NA|NA|TRBJ2-7|TRBV27
CASSLTTRGYEQYF
TGTGCCAGCAGTTTAACAACAAGGGGCTACGAGCAGTACTTC
>NA|TRBD1|TRBJ2-2|TRBV5-1
CASSRDREDTGELFF
TGCGCCAGCAGCCGGGACAGGGAGGACACCGGGGAGCTGTTTTTT
>NA|NA|TRBJ2-3|TRBV27
CASGRLESDTQYF
TGTGCCAGCGGTCGGTTAGAATCAGATACGCAGTATTTT
>NA|NA|TRBJ1-2|TRBV7-2
CASSLQFHYGYTF
TGTGCCAGCAGTTTACAGTTCCACTATGGCTACACCTTC
>few|TRBD1|TRBJ1-4|TRBV7-9
CASSQRQGVGTNEKLFF
TGTGCCAGCAGCCAACGACAGGGGGTCGGCACTAATGAAAAACTGTTTTTT
>NA|NA|TRBJ2-4|TRBV7-2
CASSLVGGLTKNIQYF
TGTGCCAGCAGCCTAGTCGGGGGGCTAACCAAAAACATTCAGTACTTC
>NA|NA|TRBJ2-3|TRBV7-2
CASEKSPSTDTQYF
TGTGCCAGCGAGAAAAGTCCTAGCACAGATACGCAGTATTTT
>NA|NA|TRBJ2-6|TRBV7-2
CASSLARASGANVLTF
TGTGCCAGCAGCTTAGCGCGGGCATCTGGGGCCAACGTCCTGACTTTC
>once|TRBD1|TRBJ2-7|TRBV11-3
CASSLDLGTGAYEQYF
TGTGCCAGCAGCTTAGATCTTGGGACAGGGGCCTACGAGCAGTACTTC
>NA|TRBD2|TRBJ2-6|TRBV7-9
CASSLGSPGGNSGANVLTF
TGTGCCAGCAGCTTAGGATCTCCGGGAGGGAACTCTGGGGCCAACGTCCTGACTTTC
>few|NA|TRBJ2-2|TRBV13
CASSSRDSPVDGELFF
TGTGCCAGCAGTTCCCGGGACTCCCCTGTGGACGGGGAGCTGTTTTTT
>few|NA|TRBJ2-2|TRBV6-5
CASSGVNTGELFF
TGTGCCAGCAGCGGGGTGAACACCGGGGAGCTGTTTTTT
>NA|NA|TRBJ1-1|TRBV6-6
CASSYGGMNTEAFF
TGTGCCAGCAGTTATGGGGGGATGAACACTGAAGCTTTCTTT
>many|TRBD1|TRBJ1-5|TRBV10-2
CASSESRQGAHQPQHF
TGCGCCAGCAGTGAGTCACGTCAGGGGGCCCATCAGCCCCAGCATTTT
>once|NA|TRBJ2-5|TRBV7-9
CASSWSGSQETQYF
TGTGCCAGCAGCTGGTCCGGGTCGCAAGAGACCCAGTACTTC
>NA|NA|TRBJ2-1|TRBV7-6
CASSYRRRSSYNEQFF
TGTGCCAGCAGCTACCGACGGAGGAGCTCCTACAATGAGCAGTTCTTC
>few|TRBD1|TRBJ1-1|TRBV2
CASSVQGSEAFF
TGTGCCAGCAGTGTACAGGGGAGTGAAGCTTTCTTT
>once|NA|TRBJ2-7|TRBV30
CAWSVQGVGEQYF
TGTGCCTGGAGTGTACAGGGCGTCGGCGAGCAGTACTTC
>NA|TRBD1|TRBJ1-5|TRBV2
CASMGDRPSTYNQPQHF
TGTGCCAGCATGGGGGACAGACCATCGACTTACAATCAGCCCCAGCATTTT
>once|TRBD2|TRBJ2-5|TRBV7-9
CASSLSGVEETQYF
TGTGCCAGCAGCTTAAGCGGGGTGGAGGAGACCCAGTACTTC
>NA|NA|TRBJ1-4|TRBV10-3
CAITREKGTKLFF
TGTGCCATCACGCGGGAGAAGGGCACAAAACTGTTTTTT
>once|NA|TRBJ1-1|TRBV12-5
CASGLVLNSMRNTEAFF
TGTGCTAGTGGTTTGGTACTAAATTCTATGAGGAACACTGAAGCTTTCTTT
>many|NA|TRBJ2-5|TRBV28
CASSPQGYQETQYF
TGTGCCAGCAGTCCCCAGGGGTACCAAGAGACCCAGTACTTC
>NA|TRBD1|TRBJ1-4|TRBV12-3/TRBV12-4
CASSRQGSKLFF
TGTGCCAGCAGTCGACAGGGGTCAAAACTGTTTTTT
>NA|NA|TRBJ1-2|TRBV7-9
CASSEGPGDGYTF
TGTGCCAGCAGCGAAGGGCCGGGGGATGGCTACACCTTC
>NA|TRBD2|TRBJ2-3|TRBV27
CASSLSLVVSGGGGRDTQYF
TGTGCCAGCAGTTTATCGTTAGTAGTCAGCGGGGGGGGAGGGAGAGATACGCAGTATTTT
>few|TRBD1|TRBJ1-2|TRBV5-1
CASSLPGTADYGYTF
TGCGCCAGCAGCTTGCCCGGGACAGCCGATTATGGCTACACCTTC
>NA|TRBD1|TRBJ2-7|TRBV5-4
CASSPDRGDTYEQYF
TGTGCCAGCAGTCCGGACAGGGGGGACACCTACGAGCAGTACTTC
>few|NA|TRBJ2-7|TRBV2
CASSSTQGVRSYEQYF
TGTGCCAGCAGTTCGACACAGGGTGTAAGGTCCTACGAGCAGTACTTC
>NA|NA|TRBJ1-4|TRBV6-5
CASSRNRYEKLFF
TGTGCCAGCTCGAGGAATCGCTATGAAAAACTGTTTTTT
>NA|TRBD1|TRBJ1-1|TRBV7-3
CASSTGGREAFF
TGTGCCAGCAGCACAGGGGGCAGGGAAGCTTTCTTT
>NA|NA|TRBJ1-4|TRBV10-1
CASSSGHPNEKLFF
TGCGCCAGCAGTTCGGGACACCCTAATGAAAAACTGTTTTTT
>NA|NA|TRBJ2-2|TRBV19
CASSMVQAELFF
TGTGCCAGTAGTATGGTACAGGCAGAGCTGTTTTTT
>NA|TRBD1|TRBJ1-4|TRBV19
CASSIFGQEYEKLFF
TGTGCCAGTAGTATCTTTGGACAGGAATATGAAAAACTGTTTTTT
>NA|NA|TRBJ2-2|TRBV11-3
CASSLRTNEAGELFF
TGTGCCAGCAGCCTCCGGACAAACGAAGCCGGGGAGCTGTTTTTT
>few|TRBD1|TRBJ1-4|TRBV28
CASSALWAPNTGGTVEKLFF
TGTGCCAGCAGTGCATTGTGGGCCCCGAACACAGGGGGAACGGTTGAAAAACTGTTTTTT
>once|TRBD1|TRBJ1-5|TRBV5-1
CASSLQGNSNQPQHF
TGCGCCAGCAGCTTACAGGGGAATAGCAATCAGCCCCAGCATTTT
>NA|NA|TRBJ1-5|TRBV5-6
CASSLGASGGNQPQHF
TGTGCCAGCAGCTTGGGGGCGTCAGGCGGCAATCAGCCCCAGCATTTT
>NA|NA|TRBJ2-6|TRBV29-1
CSVATRERGANVLTF
TGCAGCGTTGCCACGAGGGAGAGGGGGGCCAACGTCCTGACTTTC
>NA|NA|TRBJ1-1|TRBV6-5
CASSSGHSMNTEAFF
TGTGCCAGCAGTTCGGGACACAGCATGAACACTGAAGCTTTCTTT
>NA|NA|TRBJ1-2|TRBV28
CASTYLDRHYGYTF
TGTGCCAGCACCTACCTGGACAGACACTATGGCTACACCTTC
>NA|NA|TRBJ2-7|TRBV5-1
CASSLRGYEQYF
TGCGCCAGCAGCTTAAGGGGGTACGAGCAGTACTTC
>NA|NA|TRBJ1-1|TRBV27
CASRRQGPSKAFF
TGTGCCAGCAGGCGGCAGGGCCCTTCTAAAGCTTTCTTT
>NA|NA|TRBJ1-2|TRBV14
CASSHGGTTAAGYTF
TGTGCCAGCAGCCACGGCGGGACCACCGCGGCTGGCTACACCTTC
>NA|NA|TRBJ1-1|TRBV5-8
CASSLIMNTEAFF
TGTGCCAGCAGCTTAATCATGAACACTGAAGCTTTCTTT
>once|NA|TRBJ1-1|TRBV25-1
CASSPHQGNTEAFF
TGTGCCAGCAGTCCACATCAGGGGAACACTGAAGCTTTCTTT
>NA|NA|TRBJ1-4|TRBV7-9
CASSLTGRRNEKLFF
TGTGCCAGCAGCCTAACCGGCAGGCGAAATGAAAAACTGTTTTTT
>few|NA|TRBJ2-5|TRBV7-2
CASSLTRDARTQYF
TGTGCCAGCAGCTTAACCAGGGATGCACGGACCCAGTACTTC
>NA|NA|TRBJ2-1|TRBV28
CASSLTITRNEQFF
TGTGCCAGCAGTTTAACCATAACTAGGAATGAGCAGTTCTTC
>few|TRBD1|TRBJ1-5|TRBV4-2
CASSQDQATGDNQPQHF
TGTGCCAGCAGCCAAGATCAAGCGACAGGGGACAATCAGCCCCAGCATTTT
>NA|TRBD1|TRBJ2-5|TRBV27
CASSFRGPNNQETQYF
TGTGCCAGCAGTTTCAGGGGGCCCAACAATCAAGAGACCCAGTACTTC
>NA|NA|TRBJ1-2|TRBV29-1
CSARDTYGYTF
TGCAGCGCTCGGGACACCTATGGCTACACCTTC
>NA|TRBD2|TRBJ2-7|TRBV5-1
CASSREWLAEDSYEQYF
TGCGCCAGCAGCCGAGAATGGCTAGCGGAGGACTCCTACGAGCAGTACTTC
>many|NA|TRBJ2-7|TRBV28
CASTLSIAVTSYEQYF
TGTGCCAGCACCTTAAGTATAGCGGTAACTTCCTACGAGCAGTACTTC
>NA|TRBD2|TRBJ2-1|TRBV5-6
CASSLLTSGLEYNEQFF
TGTGCCAGCAGCTTGCTAACTAGCGGGTTAGAGTACAATGAGCAGTTCTTC
>once|NA|TRBJ2-3|TRBV4-1
CASSPSPLSGTDTQYF
TGCGCCAGCAGCCCTTCACCCCTTAGCGGCACAGATACGCAGTATTTT